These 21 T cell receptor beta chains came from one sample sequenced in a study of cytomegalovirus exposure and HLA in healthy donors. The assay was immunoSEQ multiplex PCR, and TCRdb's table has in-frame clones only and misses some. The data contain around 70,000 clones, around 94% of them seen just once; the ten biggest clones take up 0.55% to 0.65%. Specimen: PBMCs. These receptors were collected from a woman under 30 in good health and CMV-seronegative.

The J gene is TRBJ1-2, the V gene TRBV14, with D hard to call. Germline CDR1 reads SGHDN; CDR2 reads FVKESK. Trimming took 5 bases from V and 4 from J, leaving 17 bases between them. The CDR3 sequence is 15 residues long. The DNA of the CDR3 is TGTGCCAGCAGCGCTTCAAGGAGAGGATTCTATGGCTACACCTTC. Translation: CASSASRRGFYGYTF.

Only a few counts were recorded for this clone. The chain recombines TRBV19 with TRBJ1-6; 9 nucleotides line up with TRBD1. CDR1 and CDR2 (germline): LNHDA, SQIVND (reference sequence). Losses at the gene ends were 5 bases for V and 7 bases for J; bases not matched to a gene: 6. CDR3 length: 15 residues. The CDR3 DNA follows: TGTGCCAGTAGTGCCAGGACAGGGGCGAATTCACCCCTCCACTTT. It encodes CASSARTGANSPLHF. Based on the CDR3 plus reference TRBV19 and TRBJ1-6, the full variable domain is DGGITQSPKYLFRKEGQNVTLSCEQNLNHDAMYWYRQDPGQGLRLIYYSQIVNDFQKGDIAEGYSVSREKKESFPLTVTSAQKNPTAFYLCASSARTGANSPLHFGNGTRLTVT.

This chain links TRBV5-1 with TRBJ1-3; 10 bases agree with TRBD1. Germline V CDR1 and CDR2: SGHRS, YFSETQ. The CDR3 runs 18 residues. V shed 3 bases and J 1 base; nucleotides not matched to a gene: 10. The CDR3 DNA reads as TGCGCCAGCAGCTACTATGGAGGACAGGGGGTATCTGGAAACACCATATATTTT. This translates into CASSYYGGQGVSGNTIYF.

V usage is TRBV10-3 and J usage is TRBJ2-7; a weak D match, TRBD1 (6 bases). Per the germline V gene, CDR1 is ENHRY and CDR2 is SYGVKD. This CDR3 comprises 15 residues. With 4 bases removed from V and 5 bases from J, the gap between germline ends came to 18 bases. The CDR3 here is CAISGRQVEAHEQYF. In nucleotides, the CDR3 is TGTGCCATCAGTGGTCGACAGGTCGAGGCCCACGAGCAGTACTTC.

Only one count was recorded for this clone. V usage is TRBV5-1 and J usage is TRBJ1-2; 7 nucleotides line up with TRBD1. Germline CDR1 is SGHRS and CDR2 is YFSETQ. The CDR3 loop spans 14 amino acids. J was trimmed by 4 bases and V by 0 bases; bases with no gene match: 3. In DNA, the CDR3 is TGCGCCAGCAGCTTGGGAGGGGGCGCCTATGGCTACACCTTC. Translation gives CASSLGGGAYGYTF. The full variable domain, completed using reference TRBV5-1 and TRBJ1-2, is KAGVTQTPRYLIKTRGQQVTLSCSPISGHRSVSWYQQTPGQGLQFLFEYFSETQRNKGNFPGRFSGRQFSNSRSEMNVSTLELGDSALYLCASSLGGGAYGYTFGSGTRLTVV.

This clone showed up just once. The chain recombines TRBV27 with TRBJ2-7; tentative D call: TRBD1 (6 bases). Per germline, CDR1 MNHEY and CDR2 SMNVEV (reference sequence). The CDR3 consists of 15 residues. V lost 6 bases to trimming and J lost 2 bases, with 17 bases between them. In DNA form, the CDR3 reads TGTGCCAGCAGGCCGGTCGGACAGCGAACCTACGAGCAGTACTTC. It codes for CASRPVGQRTYEQYF.

Written as DNA, the CDR3 is TGTGCCAGCAGCCAAGACAGGGTCAATCAGCCCCAGCATTTT. Protein product: CASSQDRVNQPQHF. The chain carries TRBV28 and TRBJ1-5; 7 nucleotides align to TRBD1. The germline V gene has CDR1 MDHEN and CDR2 SYDVKM. Trimming took 6 bases from V and 3 from J; bases not matched to a gene: 5. The length of the CDR3 is 14 residues.

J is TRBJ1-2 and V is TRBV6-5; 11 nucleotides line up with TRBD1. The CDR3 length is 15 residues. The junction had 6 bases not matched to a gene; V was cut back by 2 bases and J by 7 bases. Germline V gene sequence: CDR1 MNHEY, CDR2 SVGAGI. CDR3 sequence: CASSYDGQGASGYTF. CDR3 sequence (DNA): TGTGCCAGCAGTTACGACGGACAGGGGGCTTCTGGCTACACCTTC.

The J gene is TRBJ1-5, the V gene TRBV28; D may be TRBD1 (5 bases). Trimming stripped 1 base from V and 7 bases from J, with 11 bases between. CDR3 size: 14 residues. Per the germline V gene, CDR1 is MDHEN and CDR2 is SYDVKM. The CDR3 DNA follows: TGTGCCAGCAGTTTATTGGGGGAGGGCCAGCCCCAGCATTTT. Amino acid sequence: CASSLLGEGQPQHF.

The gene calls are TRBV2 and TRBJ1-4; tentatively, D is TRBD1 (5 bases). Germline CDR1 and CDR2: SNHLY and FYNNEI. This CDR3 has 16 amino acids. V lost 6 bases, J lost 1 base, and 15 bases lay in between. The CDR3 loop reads CASSPGGMGTNEKLFF. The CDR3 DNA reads TGTGCCAGCAGCCCCGGGGGTATGGGAACTAATGAAAAACTGTTTTTT.

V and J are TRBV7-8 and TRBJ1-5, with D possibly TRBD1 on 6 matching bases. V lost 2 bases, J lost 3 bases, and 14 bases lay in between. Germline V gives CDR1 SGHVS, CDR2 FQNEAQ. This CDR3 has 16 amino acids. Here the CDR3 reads CASSLSFTGNNQPQHF. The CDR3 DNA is TGTGCCAGCAGCTTATCGTTTACAGGGAACAATCAGCCCCAGCATTTT.

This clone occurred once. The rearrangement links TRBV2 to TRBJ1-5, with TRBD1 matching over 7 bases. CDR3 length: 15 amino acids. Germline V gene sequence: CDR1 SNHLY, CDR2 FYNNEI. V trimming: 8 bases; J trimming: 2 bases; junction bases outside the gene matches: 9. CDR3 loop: CASRRQGLGNQPQHF. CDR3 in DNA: TGTGCCAGCCGCCGACAGGGCCTTGGCAATCAGCCCCAGCATTTT.

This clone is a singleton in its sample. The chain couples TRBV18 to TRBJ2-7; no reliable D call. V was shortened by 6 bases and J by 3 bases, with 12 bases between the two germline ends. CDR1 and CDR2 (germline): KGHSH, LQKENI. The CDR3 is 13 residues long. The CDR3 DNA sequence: TGTGCCAGCTCGCCTACTCAAGACTACGAGCAGTACTTC. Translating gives CASSPTQDYEQYF.

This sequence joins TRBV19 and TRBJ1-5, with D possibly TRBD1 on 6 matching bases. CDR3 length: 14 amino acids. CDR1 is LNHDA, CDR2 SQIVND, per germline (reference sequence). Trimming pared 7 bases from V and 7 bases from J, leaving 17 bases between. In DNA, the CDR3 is TGTGCCAGTAACAGTAACAGGGATCAACAGCCCCAGCATTTT. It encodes CASNSNRDQQPQHF.

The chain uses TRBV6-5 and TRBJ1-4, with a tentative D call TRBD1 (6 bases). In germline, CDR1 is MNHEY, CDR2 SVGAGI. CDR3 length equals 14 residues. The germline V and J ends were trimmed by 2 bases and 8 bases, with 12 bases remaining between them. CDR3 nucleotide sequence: TGTGCCAGCAGTTACGACAGGATGGACGAAAAACTGTTTTTT. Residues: CASSYDRMDEKLFF.

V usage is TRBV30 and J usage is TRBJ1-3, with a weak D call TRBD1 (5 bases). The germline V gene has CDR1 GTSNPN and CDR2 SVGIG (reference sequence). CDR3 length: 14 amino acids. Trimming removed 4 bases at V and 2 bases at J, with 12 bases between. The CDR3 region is CAWNWGGTGNTIYF. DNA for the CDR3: TGTGCCTGGAACTGGGGCGGAACTGGAAACACCATATATTTT.

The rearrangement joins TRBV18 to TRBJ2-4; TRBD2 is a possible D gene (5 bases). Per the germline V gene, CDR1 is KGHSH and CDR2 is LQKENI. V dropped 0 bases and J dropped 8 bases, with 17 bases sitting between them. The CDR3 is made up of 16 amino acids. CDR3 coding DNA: TGTGCCAGCTCACCACCTGGAGGAAGAGGGCTGGACATTCAGTACTTC. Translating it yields CASSPPGGRGLDIQYF. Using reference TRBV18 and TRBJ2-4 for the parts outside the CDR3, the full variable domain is NAGVMQNPRHLVRRRGQEARLRCSPMKGHSHVYWYRQLPEEGLKFMVYLQKENIIDESGMPKERFSAEFPKEGPSILRIQQVVRGDSAAYFCASSPPGGRGLDIQYFGAGTRLSVL.

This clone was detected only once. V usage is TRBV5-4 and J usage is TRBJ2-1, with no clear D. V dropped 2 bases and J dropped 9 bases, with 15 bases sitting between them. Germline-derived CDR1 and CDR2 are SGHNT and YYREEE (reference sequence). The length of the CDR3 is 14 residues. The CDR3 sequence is CASSFLDSSGEQFF. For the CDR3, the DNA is TGTGCCAGCAGCTTTTTAGATTCCTCGGGTGAGCAGTTCTTC.

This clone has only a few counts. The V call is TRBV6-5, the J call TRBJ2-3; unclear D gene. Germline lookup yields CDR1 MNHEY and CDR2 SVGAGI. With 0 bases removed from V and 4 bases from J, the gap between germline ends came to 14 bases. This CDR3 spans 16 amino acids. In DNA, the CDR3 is TGTGCCAGCAGTTACTCGAGCGTCCCGAGGCCAGATACGCAGTATTTT. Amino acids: CASSYSSVPRPDTQYF.

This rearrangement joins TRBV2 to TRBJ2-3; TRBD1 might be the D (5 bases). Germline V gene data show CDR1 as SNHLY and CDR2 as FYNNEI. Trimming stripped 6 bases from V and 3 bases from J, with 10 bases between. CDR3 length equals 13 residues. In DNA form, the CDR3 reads TGTGCCAGCAGGGCAGGGATGACAGATACGCAGTATTTT. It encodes CASRAGMTDTQYF.

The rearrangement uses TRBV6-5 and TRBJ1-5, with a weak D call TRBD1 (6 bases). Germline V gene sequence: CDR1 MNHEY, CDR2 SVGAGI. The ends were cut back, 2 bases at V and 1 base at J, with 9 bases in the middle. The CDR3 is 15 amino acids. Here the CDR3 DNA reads TGTGCCAGCAGTTACCCCAGGGGCAGCAATCAGCCCCAGCATTTT. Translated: CASSYPRGSNQPQHF.